The entry below describes one T cell receptor (beta chain). Self-reported history from a screening survey and questionnaire set each donor's cohort. Libraries were prepared by immunoSEQ multiplex PCR; TCRdb keeps only in-frame clonotypes and omits some of them. Of roughly 220,000 clones listed, around 87% are singletons. Trimming stripped 3 bases from V and 1 base from J, with 20 bases between. The CDR3 totals 19 residues. Germline V gene sequence: CDR1 SGDLS, CDR2 YYNGEE. This specimen comes from a study of blood T cell repertoires in COVID-19. Looking at the study overall: In each case, the material was cDNA or gDNA derived from T cells, B-cell-depleted T cells, or PBMCs.

The receptor's source is a woman aged 18-35 years in a cohort exposed to, infected with or recovered from COVID-19 (not recorded which). Sequencing was carried out using PBMCs or T cells enriched from blood (not recorded which). This chain connects TRBV9 to TRBJ2-6, with D tentatively TRBD1 (5 bases). CDR3 sequence reads: CASSDRQWGFISGANVLTF. The DNA of the CDR3 is TGTGCCAGCAGCGACAGACAGTGGGGCTTTATTTCTGGGGCCAACGTCCTGACTTTC.